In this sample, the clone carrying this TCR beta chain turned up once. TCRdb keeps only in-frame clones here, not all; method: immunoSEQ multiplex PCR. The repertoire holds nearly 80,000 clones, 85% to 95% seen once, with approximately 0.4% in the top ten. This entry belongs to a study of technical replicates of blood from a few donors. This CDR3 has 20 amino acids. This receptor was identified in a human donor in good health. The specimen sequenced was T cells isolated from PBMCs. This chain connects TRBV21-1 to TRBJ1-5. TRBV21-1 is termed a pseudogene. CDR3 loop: CASSKAEGQVGSRSNQPQHF. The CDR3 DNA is TGTGCCAGCAGCAAAGCGGAGGGGCAGGTGGGCTCCCGTAGCAATCAGCCCCAGCATTTT.